The 25 T cell receptor beta chains reported below all come from one sample, sequenced in a study of blood T cell repertoires in COVID-19. TCRdb's copy holds only in-frame clones and misses some; the assay was immunoSEQ multiplex PCR. Of some 160,000 clones listed, around four fifths are singletons. Input material: PBMCs or T cells enriched from blood (not recorded which). All receptors derive from a woman aged 40 to 55 who had recovered from COVID-19.

The V and J genes are TRBV7-9 and TRBJ1-1; D remains ambiguous. This CDR3 has 12 residues. V shed 1 base and J shed 4 bases, with 4 bases lying between them. Germline CDR1 reads SEHNR; CDR2 reads FQNEAQ (reference sequence). This CDR3 reads CASSLGPTEAFF. CDR3 coding DNA: TGTGCCAGCAGCTTAGGGCCCACTGAAGCTTTCTTT. Full variable domain (missing parts from reference TRBV7-9 and TRBJ1-1): DTGVSQNPRHKITKRGQNVTFRCDPISEHNRLYWYRQTLGQGPEFLTYFQNEAQLEKSRLLSDRFSAERPKGSFSTLEIQRTEQGDSAMYLCASSLGPTEAFFGQGTRLTVV.

The chain employs TRBV30 and TRBJ1-1; 7 bases match TRBD1. Looked up from germline, CDR1 is GTSNPN and CDR2 is SVGIG (reference sequence). Unmatched junction bases numbered 6, after V lost 1 base and J lost 10 bases. The CDR3 spans 12 residues. CDR3 nucleotide sequence: TGTGCCTGGAGTGAGAAGGGGGCGATAGCTTTCTTT. Amino acids: CAWSEKGAIAFF. Based on the CDR3 plus reference TRBV30 and TRBJ1-1, the full variable domain is SQTIHQWPATLVQPVGSPLSLECTVEGTSNPNLYWYRQAAGRGLQLLFYSVGIGQISSEVPQNLSASRPQDRQFILSSKKLLLSDSGFYLCAWSEKGAIAFFGQGTRLTVV.

V gene TRBV30 combines with J gene TRBJ2-7; no clear D gene. Germline lookup yields CDR1 GTSNPN and CDR2 SVGIG (reference sequence). V lost 3 bases and J 1 base, leaving 4 bases between the germline ends. The CDR3 has 11 residues. The CDR3: CAWRQSYEQYF. The CDR3 nucleotides are TGTGCCTGGAGACAATCCTACGAGCAGTACTTC.

The J gene is TRBJ2-7, the V gene TRBV21-1; the table's D gene call, TRBD1, was not cross checked with the DNA. TRBV21-1 is an annotated pseudogene. The CDR3 spans 14 residues. The CDR3 sequence is CASSSRDRAYEQYF. Written as DNA, the CDR3 is TGTGCCAGCAGCAGCCGGGACAGAGCCTACGAGCAGTACTTC.

This clone was counted a single time. The chain joins TRBV7-9 to TRBJ2-1, with no clear D. CDR3 size: 11 residues. Deletions cut 5 bases from V and 8 bases from J, with 7 bases between. The germline V gene encodes CDR1 SEHNR and CDR2 FQNEAQ (reference sequence). The CDR3 loop is CASSMGDEQFF. The CDR3 DNA reads TGTGCCAGCAGCATGGGCGATGAGCAGTTCTTC.

Written as DNA, the CDR3 is TGTGCCAGTCGGGACTACAATGAGCAGTTCTTC. Translation: CASRDYNEQFF. V usage is TRBV19 and J usage is TRBJ2-1; weak D call: TRBD2 (5 bases). The germline gives CDR1 LNHDA, CDR2 SQIVND (reference sequence). The CDR3 consists of 11 residues. The germline V and J ends were trimmed by 8 bases and 3 bases, with 5 bases remaining between them.

This clone is a singleton in its sample. The chain combines TRBV15 with TRBJ1-5, with 7 bases fitting TRBD1. The CDR3 is 17 amino acids. Germline lookup yields CDR1 LNHNV and CDR2 YYDKDF (reference sequence). With V trimmed by 1 base and J by 6 bases, 12 bases remained unmatched. DNA for the CDR3: TGTGCCACCAGCAGAGTGCGAGACAGGGCTTTGTCTCAGCCCCAGCATTTT. It is translated as CATSRVRDRALSQPQHF.

The chain carries TRBV7-9 and TRBJ1-2; D uncertain. CDR1 and CDR2 from the germline V gene are SEHNR and FQNEAQ (reference sequence). CDR3 length: 11 residues. Trimming pared 3 bases from V and 6 bases from J, leaving 5 bases between. CDR3 sequence (DNA): TGTGCCAGCAGCTTTCGGGATGGCTACACCTTC. Its protein is CASSFRDGYTF.

This chain joins TRBV27 and TRBJ2-2; D not certain. Germline loops: CDR1 MNHEY, CDR2 SMNVEV (reference sequence). The CDR3 loop spans 13 amino acids. The ends were cut back, 5 bases at V and 5 bases at J, with 9 bases in the middle. CDR3: CASSPHKTGELFF. The DNA for the CDR3 is TGTGCCAGCAGTCCACATAAGACCGGGGAGCTGTTTTTT.

In DNA, the CDR3 is TGTGCCAGCAGCGTAAGGGCGGGAGGGACCTACAATGAGCAGTTCTTC. It is translated as CASSVRAGGTYNEQFF. The chain combines TRBV9 with TRBJ2-1; 9 nucleotides agree with TRBD2. From germline, CDR1 is SGDLS and CDR2 YYNGEE. V lost 1 base, J lost 2 bases, and 4 bases stayed unmatched. The CDR3 extends over 16 amino acids.

This clone was observed a single time. The rearrangement uses TRBV6-5 and TRBJ1-5; 11 positions match TRBD1. The trim removed 6 bases at V and 6 bases at J, leaving 7 bases unmatched. The CDR3 is 15 amino acids. CDR1 MNHEY and CDR2 SVGAGI come from the germline V gene. CDR3 nucleotides: TGTGCCAGCAGGGACAGGACAGGGGGCTTTCAGCCCCAGCATTTT. Protein product: CASRDRTGGFQPQHF.

The chain couples TRBV9 to TRBJ2-5, with 8 positions matching TRBD2. Unmatched junction bases numbered 5, after V lost 2 bases and J lost 2 bases. CDR1 and CDR2 (germline): SGDLS, YYNGEE. The CDR3 sequence is 15 residues long. The CDR3 sequence is CASSVTSARQETQYF. In DNA, the CDR3 is TGTGCCAGCAGCGTGACTAGCGCCAGGCAAGAGACCCAGTACTTC.

The CDR3 protein is CASSIESEEDEQFF. The CDR3 region has the DNA TGTGCCAGTAGTATAGAGTCAGAAGAGGATGAGCAGTTCTTC. V gene TRBV19 combines with J gene TRBJ2-1, with unresolved D. There are 14 residues in the CDR3. Germline V CDR1 and CDR2: LNHDA, SQIVND (reference sequence). V lost 0 bases to trimming and J lost 8 bases, with 11 bases between them.

This rearrangement joins TRBV11-2 to TRBJ1-1; 7 bases are shared with TRBD1. The CDR3 has 15 amino acids. Losses at the gene ends were 3 bases for V and 6 bases for J; bases not matched to a gene: 10. Germline V gene lookup returns CDR1 SGHAT and CDR2 FQNNGV. This CDR3 reads CASSFQTGRMAEAFF. CDR3 DNA sequence: TGTGCCAGCAGCTTTCAGACAGGGCGGATGGCTGAAGCTTTCTTT.

This chain joins TRBV29-1 and TRBJ2-7; 7 bases line up with TRBD1. Germline V gene data show CDR1 as SQVTM and CDR2 as ANQGSEA. The CDR3 runs to 13 residues. J was trimmed by 4 bases and V by 5 bases; bases with no gene match: 8. In DNA form, the CDR3 reads TGCAGCGTTTTGGGACAGTCAAGTTACGAGCAGTACTTC. As protein: CSVLGQSSYEQYF.

The chain uses TRBV7-9 and TRBJ2-2; tentatively, D is TRBD1 (6 bases). The V gene's germline CDR1 is SEHNR and CDR2 FQNEAQ (reference sequence). The CDR3 spans 15 residues. V was cut by 3 bases and J by 2 bases, with 10 bases left in between. The CDR3 loop is CASSFQGLNTGELFF. CDR3 sequence (DNA): TGTGCCAGCAGCTTTCAGGGGCTTAACACCGGGGAGCTGTTTTTT.

This rearrangement joins TRBV11-3 to TRBJ2-3; 9 bases are a match to TRBD1. CDR1 SGHNT and CDR2 YENEEA come from the germline V gene. The CDR3 has 18 residues. V was clipped by 1 base and J by 4 bases; unmatched bases: 12. Here the CDR3 DNA reads TGTGCCAGCAGCTTAGCTCGGGGTAGGACAGGGGATGCAGATACGCAGTATTTT. Translated, it gives CASSLARGRTGDADTQYF. Using reference TRBV11-3 and TRBJ2-3 for the parts outside the CDR3, the full variable domain is EAGVVQSPRYKIIEKKQPVAFWCNPISGHNTLYWYLQNLGQGPELLIRYENEEAVDDSQLPKDRFSAERLKGVDSTLKIQPAELGDSAVYLCASSLARGRTGDADTQYFGPGTRLTVL.

This sequence joins TRBV13 and TRBJ2-7; D is possibly TRBD1 (6 bases). The CDR3 totals 15 residues. Trimming removed 6 bases at V and 0 bases at J, with 15 bases between. CDR1 and CDR2 from the germline V gene are PRHDT and FYEKMQ (reference sequence). The CDR3 reads CASSYTDSSSYEQYF. DNA of the CDR3: TGTGCCAGCAGTTATACGGACAGTAGCTCCTACGAGCAGTACTTC.

This sequence joins TRBV5-1 and TRBJ2-7; D possibly corresponds to TRBD2 (6 bases). Trimming left V 7 bases short and J 2 bases short, with 19 bases between. CDR1 and CDR2 from the germline V gene are SGHRS and YFSETQ. The CDR3 runs to 15 residues. The CDR3 reads CASRLQEAGPYEQYF. The CDR3 coding sequence is TGCGCCAGCCGATTGCAAGAAGCGGGCCCCTACGAGCAGTACTTC.

A word on this clone: The junction departs from the called germline gene at one end, perhaps through a read error. J is TRBJ1-1 and V is TRBV5-1; 7 nucleotides align to TRBD1. Per germline, CDR1 SGHRS and CDR2 YFSETQ. The CDR3 consists of 15 residues. The CDR3 reads CASSSAGQLNTEAFF. DNA of the CDR3: TGCGCCAGCAGCTCGGCGGGACAGTTGAATACTGAAGCTTTCTTT.

This clone is a singleton in its sample. The rearrangement joins TRBV7-9 to TRBJ1-4; TRBD1 might be the D (6 bases). Germline V gene lookup returns CDR1 SEHNR and CDR2 FQNEAQ (reference sequence). The CDR3 spans 14 residues. V was clipped by 4 bases and J by 4 bases, with 10 bases between them. CDR3 DNA sequence: TGTGCCAGCAGCTACCGACAGGATAATGAAAAACTGTTTTTT. Its translation: CASSYRQDNEKLFF.

The chain joins TRBV10-3 to TRBJ1-6, with D possibly matching TRBD1 (5 bases). Germline CDR1 and CDR2: ENHRY and SYGVKD. V was cut by 6 bases and J by 10 bases, with 13 bases left in between. The CDR3 consists of 13 residues. CDR3 region: CAIRLGEESPLHF. In DNA, the CDR3 is TGTGCCATCAGATTGGGGGAGGAGTCACCCCTCCACTTT.

The rearrangement links TRBV25-1 to TRBJ2-1; 7 bases agree with TRBD2. CDR1 is MGHDK and CDR2 is SYGVNS in the germline V gene. The CDR3 has 15 amino acids. J lost 4 bases, V lost 4 bases, and 7 bases had no gene match. The CDR3 DNA reads as TGTGCCAGCAGTGTCGCTAGCGGATTTTACAATGAGCAGTTCTTC. Its protein product is CASSVASGFYNEQFF.

This rearrangement joins TRBV9 to TRBJ1-5; unclear D gene. CDR1 is SGDLS and CDR2 is YYNGEE in the germline V gene. V lost 9 bases, J lost 6 bases, and 7 bases lay in between. The CDR3 has 10 amino acids. The CDR3 protein is CAKRGQPQHF. Here the CDR3 DNA reads TGTGCCAAACGGGGTCAGCCCCAGCATTTT.

In its sample, this clone was seen a few times. This rearrangement joins TRBV7-8 to TRBJ2-7, with 7 bases that match TRBD1. CDR1 is SGHVS, CDR2 FQNEAQ, per germline. CDR3 length: 15 residues. The junction had 12 bases not matched to a gene; V was cut back by 6 bases and J by 4 bases. The CDR3 loop is CASSSGTATIYEQYF. For the CDR3, the DNA is TGTGCCAGCAGTTCCGGGACAGCCACGATTTACGAGCAGTACTTC.